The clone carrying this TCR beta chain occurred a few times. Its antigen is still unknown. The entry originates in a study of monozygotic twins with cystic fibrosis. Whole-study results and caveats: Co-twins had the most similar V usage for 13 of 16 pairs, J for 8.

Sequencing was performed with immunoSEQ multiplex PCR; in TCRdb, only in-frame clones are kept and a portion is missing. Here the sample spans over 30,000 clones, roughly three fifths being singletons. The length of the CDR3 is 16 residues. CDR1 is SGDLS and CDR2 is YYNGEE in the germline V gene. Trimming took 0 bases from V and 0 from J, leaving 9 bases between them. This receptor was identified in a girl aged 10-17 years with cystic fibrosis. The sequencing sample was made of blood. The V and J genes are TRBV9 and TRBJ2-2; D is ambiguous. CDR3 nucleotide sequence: TGTGCCAGCAGCGTAGAGGCGGATCCGAACACCGGGGAGCTGTTTTTT. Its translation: CASSVEADPNTGELFF.